This T cell receptor beta chain originates from a study of PD-L1 blockade in urothelial cancer. Turning to the study itself: Male patients with bladder-origin urothelial cancer numbered about nine tenths of the roughly 29. T cell content in blood samples showed a median of around 140,000. Samples of blood were analyzed 3 weeks (second dose) and 6 weeks after treatment start.

The time point denotes: peripheral blood 6 weeks after treatment start. The CDR3 runs 16 residues. Germline lookup yields CDR1 SGHKS and CDR2 YYEKEE (reference sequence). V lost 0 bases and J lost 3, with 15 bases in between. This clone was counted a single time. Spiking of synthetic TCR analog templates was performed in each PCR. Profiling relied on immunoSEQ multiplex PCR, and the TCRdb table lists in-frame clones only, not all of them. This table has about 110,000 clones, more than 85% appearing once. This sequence joins TRBV5-5 and TRBJ1-2; perhaps TRBD1 as D (6 bases). The sample consisted of PBMCs, taken around atezolizumab (anti-PD-L1) treatment. This clonotype was obtained from a man aged 55 to 70 with urothelial cancer. The DNA for the CDR3 is TGTGCCAGCAGCTTGGCTACATCGAGGACAGACTATGGCTACACCTTC. Its protein product is CASSLATSRTDYGYTF.